This TCR beta chain derives from a study of cytomegalovirus exposure and HLA in healthy donors. Whole-study findings and limits: The likely explanation for a cluster of highly shared sequence variants was sequencing artifact. The authors later found HLA-associated TCR beta chains more clonally expanded than equally common others.

As concerns this clone: The antigen remains unidentified.

Between the trimmed V and J ends, which lost 5 bases and 4 bases, there was a span of 11 bases. Germline assignment: CDR1 MDHEN and CDR2 SYDVKM. CDR3 length: 13 residues. Amplification used 60 Vbeta primers and 13 Jbeta primers. The table came from immunoSEQ multiplex PCR; TCRdb's copy has only in-frame clones and leaves some out. The sample table sets out about 84,000 clones. The chain joins TRBV28 to TRBJ1-1, with TRBD1 as a possible D gene (6 bases). This TCR derives from a man aged 50 to 60 in good health and CMV-seronegative. Source material: PBMCs. The CDR3 DNA is TGTGCCAGCAGTCTCTACAGGGTCACTGAAGCTTTCTTT. As protein: CASSLYRVTEAFF.